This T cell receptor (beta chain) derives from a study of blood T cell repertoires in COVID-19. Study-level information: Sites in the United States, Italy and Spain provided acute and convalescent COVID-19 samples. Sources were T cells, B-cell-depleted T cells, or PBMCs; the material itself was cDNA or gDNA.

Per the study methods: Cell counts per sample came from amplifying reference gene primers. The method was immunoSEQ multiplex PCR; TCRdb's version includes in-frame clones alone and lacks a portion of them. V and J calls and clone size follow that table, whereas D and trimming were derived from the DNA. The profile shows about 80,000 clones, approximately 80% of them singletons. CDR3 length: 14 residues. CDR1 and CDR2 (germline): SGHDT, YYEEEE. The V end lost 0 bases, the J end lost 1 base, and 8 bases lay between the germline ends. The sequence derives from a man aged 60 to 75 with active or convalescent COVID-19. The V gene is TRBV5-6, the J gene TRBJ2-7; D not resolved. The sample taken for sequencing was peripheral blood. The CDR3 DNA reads TGTGCCAGCAGCTTGGACGGAGATTCCTACGAGCAGTACTTC. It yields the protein CASSLDGDSYEQYF.